The TCR beta chain described here comes from a study of T cell changes during pregnancy in multiple sclerosis. Assay used: immunoSEQ multiplex PCR; TCRdb lists only in-frame clones, some missing. The top ten clones hold about 0.4% of a sample with about 50,000 clones, roughly 92% of them seen once. The CDR3 runs 14 residues. Trimming cost V 5 bases and J 4 bases, with 13 bases left between them. Germline CDR1 LNHDA, CDR2 SQIVND (reference sequence). The sequences come from CD4+ T cells from peripheral blood mononuclear cells, collected after pregnancy. The genes are TRBV19 and TRBJ2-3; the D gene is possibly TRBD2 (6 bases). The source of this sequence is a female donor with multiple sclerosis, enrolled in a pregnancy study. CDR3 DNA: TGTGCCAGTAGTGAGTATACGGGGGCAGATACGCAGTATTTT. As protein: CASSEYTGADTQYF.